These 10 T cell receptor beta chains were all obtained from the same sample, sequenced in a study of T cell repertoires in cytomegalovirus infection. TCRdb itself ran the reads through MiXCR, one entry per CDR3 protein. The sample has hundreds of thousands of distinct CDR3 sequences, under 40% seen once. The material sequenced was PBMCs. Every receptor here comes from a human donor in good health (CMV status not recorded). Some clones in this sample may be carry-over from other donors' samples.

There are a few counts of this clonotype. The CDR3 region is CASSLLDRGTEEKLFF. The CDR3 DNA reads TGTGCCAGCAGTTTGCTGGACAGGGGAACGGAGGAAAAACTGTTTTTT. This chain uses TRBV28 with TRBJ1-4; 9 bases are a match to TRBD1. The CDR3 has 16 residues. V was pared by 3 bases and J by 8 bases, with 10 bases of the junction left unmatched. The V gene's germline CDR1 is MDHEN and CDR2 SYDVKM. Complete variable domain (other parts from reference TRBV28 and TRBJ1-4): DVKVTQSSRYLVKRTGEKVFLECVQDMDHENMFWYRQDPGLGLRLIYFSYDVKMKEKGDIPEGYSVSREKKERFSLILESASTNQTSMYLCASSLLDRGTEEKLFFGSGTQLSVL.

This clonotype was detected only a few times. This chain links TRBV25-1 with TRBJ2-5; 9 bases match TRBD1. Trimming took 6 bases from V and 2 from J; bases not matched to a gene: 1. Germline CDR1 MGHDK, CDR2 SYGVNS. The CDR3 has 13 amino acids. CDR3 in DNA: TGTGCCAGCAGGGGGACAGGGCAAGAGACCCAGTACTTC. It yields the protein CASRGTGQETQYF.

This clonotype occurred many times. V usage is TRBV6-2 or TRBV6-3 and J usage is TRBJ2-3; TRBD2 might be the D (7 bases). There are 14 residues in the CDR3. The germline gives CDR1 MNHEY, CDR2 SVGEGT. V dropped 6 bases and J dropped 6 bases, with 16 bases sitting between them. CDR3 amino acids: CASRDPGGSDTQYF. The CDR3 bases are TGTGCCAGCAGAGACCCGGGGGGCAGCGATACGCAGTATTTT.

The rearrangement uses TRBV11-2 and TRBJ2-5; maybe TRBD1 (5 bases). Per germline, CDR1 SGHAT and CDR2 FQNNGV. The CDR3 has 16 residues. Trimming pared 2 bases from V and 5 bases from J, leaving 18 bases between. In DNA, the CDR3 is TGTGCCAGCAGCTTAAGTGACAGCGTTCCCGGGGAGACCCAGTACTTC. This encodes CASSLSDSVPGETQYF.

This clonotype showed up just a few times. The chain has TRBV4-1 and TRBJ1-5; TRBD1 matches at 11 bases. CDR3 size: 14 residues. Germline loops: CDR1 MGHRA, CDR2 YSYEKL. V was clipped by 3 bases and J by 6 bases; unmatched bases: 1. CDR3 amino acids: CASSHGTGGQPQHF. Here the CDR3 DNA reads TGCGCCAGCAGCCATGGGACAGGGGGTCAGCCCCAGCATTTT.

This clonotype was counted at least ten times. The CDR3 region has the DNA TGTGCCACCACTTGGGACAAGGCGGCCGGGGAGCTGTTTTTT. Protein: CATTWDKAAGELFF. This rearrangement joins TRBV6-1 to TRBJ2-2; D possibly corresponds to TRBD1 (6 bases). The ends were cut back, 10 bases at V and 6 bases at J, with 18 bases in the middle. In germline, CDR1 is MNHNS, CDR2 SASEGT. The CDR3 is 14 amino acids.

This clonotype was detected many times. The genes are TRBV7-2 and TRBJ2-5; D not certain. The CDR3 covers 14 residues. Trimming shortened V by 5 bases and J by 2 bases, and 12 bases separated the two germline ends. CDR1 is SGHTA, CDR2 FQGNSA, per germline. CDR3 loop: CASSLPGSQETQYF. DNA for the CDR3: TGTGCCAGCAGCCTCCCCGGCTCACAAGAGACCCAGTACTTC.

This clonotype occurred many times. The J gene is TRBJ2-7, the V gene TRBV12-3 or TRBV12-4; D ambiguous. The V end lost 3 bases, the J end lost 2 bases, and 8 bases lay between the germline ends. The CDR3 has 13 residues. The CDR3 spells CASSFMWPYEQYF. In DNA, the CDR3 is TGTGCCAGCAGTTTTATGTGGCCCTACGAGCAGTACTTC.

This clonotype was recorded at least ten times. The chain has TRBV7-6 and TRBJ2-4; TRBD2 might be the D (5 bases). Deletions cut 5 bases from V and 6 bases from J, with 8 bases between. The CDR3 is 12 amino acids. Per germline, CDR1 SGHVS and CDR2 FNYEAQ. This CDR3 is CASSPEGNIQYF. The CDR3 DNA follows: TGTGCCAGCAGCCCCGAGGGAAACATTCAGTACTTC.

Concerning this clonotype: One end of the junction varies from germline; a read error may be responsible. The chain recombines TRBV28 with TRBJ1-5; possible D gene TRBD1, 6 bases. Germline CDR1 MDHEN, CDR2 SYDVKM. The CDR3 length is 13 residues. The CDR3 bases are TGTGCCACCCGACAGGTTGGCAATCAGCCCCAGCAATTT. Translated: CATRQVGNQPQQF.